This T cell receptor beta chain was identified during a study of control samples from healthy donors and cancer patients. This CDR3 spans 11 amino acids. V lost 2 bases to trimming and J lost 11 bases, with 7 bases between them. Germline values: CDR1 MNHEY, CDR2 SVGAGI. Sequenced by immunoSEQ multiplex PCR; TCRdb stores in-frame clones only, minus some. The sample has 180,000 or so clones; 75% to 95% are singletons. The sequence came from a woman aged 25 to 45 in good health. The chain joins TRBV6-5 to TRBJ2-1; no reliable D call. Sequencing was done on a sample of blood. CDR3 sequence (DNA): TGTGCCAGCAGTTACGGGTTTCAGCAGTTCTTC. Translated, it gives CASSYGFQQFF.